The 25 T cell receptor beta chains in this list originate from one sample, sequenced in a study of liver allograft versus peripheral blood T cells. Study-wide context: Comparative analysis was performed on T cell receptor repertoires from transplanted livers and from recipients' peripheral blood.

TCRdb fed the reads into MiXCR, producing one record per CDR3 protein. The sample lists about 1,300 distinct CDR3 sequences, 11% occurring once. Every receptor here comes from a human patient who had a liver transplant. Part of the T cell pool may stem from the graft donor.

In this sample, this clonotype is medium-sized (0.01 to 0.1%). In nucleotides, the CDR3 is TGCAGTGCACGACAGGGAGAAAATGAAAAACTGTTTTTT. It specifies CSARQGENEKLFF. The chain couples TRBV20-1 to TRBJ1-4; 7 bases fit TRBD1. J lost 5 bases, V lost 6 bases, and 6 bases had no gene match. The CDR3 consists of 13 residues. Germline V gene data show CDR1 as DFQATT and CDR2 as SNEGSKA (reference sequence).

By share, this clonotype counts as large. The CDR3, as DNA: TGTGCCAGCAGTCCACAAGTTTATGGCTACACCTTC. This translates into CASSPQVYGYTF. This chain connects TRBV28 to TRBJ1-2, with D hard to call. This CDR3 spans 12 amino acids. Trimming cost V 5 bases and J 5 bases, with 9 bases left between them. CDR1 is MDHEN, CDR2 SYDVKM, per germline.

Within the sample, this clonotype is medium-sized (0.01 to 0.1%). The chain combines TRBV24-1 with TRBJ1-1, with TRBD1 matching over 7 bases. Germline V gene sequence: CDR1 KGHDR, CDR2 SFDVKD. Trimming cost V 6 bases and J 11 bases; bases outside gene matches: 8. The CDR3 consists of 12 residues. CDR3 nucleotide sequence: TGTGCCACCAGTTCCGAAAAGGGGGCGGCTTTCTTT. Translation gives CATSSEKGAAFF.

This clonotype is deemed medium-sized (0.01 to 0.1%). For the CDR3, the DNA is TGTGCCAGCAGCCCCGGGGGAGGGGTCGAAGAAAAACTGTTTTTT. This encodes CASSPGGGVEEKLFF. The V call is TRBV28, the J call TRBJ1-4, with TRBD1 as a possible D gene (5 bases). This CDR3 contains 15 residues. CDR1 MDHEN and CDR2 SYDVKM come from the germline V gene. Trimming pared 6 bases from V and 8 bases from J, leaving 19 bases between.

V gene TRBV14 combines with J gene TRBJ1-5; D is perhaps TRBD1 (5 bases). With 4 bases removed from V and 4 bases from J, the gap between germline ends came to 8 bases. The CDR3 totals 13 residues. The germline V gene has CDR1 SGHDN and CDR2 FVKESK. The CDR3 region is CASSPGRNQPQHF. In DNA, the CDR3 is TGTGCCAGCAGCCCGGGACGGAATCAGCCCCAGCATTTT.

By its share, this clonotype is medium-sized (0.01 to 0.1%). The J gene is TRBJ2-3, the V gene TRBV3-1; D is ambiguous. Trimming took 0 bases from V and 4 from J, leaving 5 bases between them. The germline V gene encodes CDR1 LGHDT and CDR2 YNNKEL (reference sequence). This CDR3 comprises 13 residues. The CDR3 loop is CASSQDFADTQYF. In DNA, the CDR3 is TGTGCCAGCAGCCAAGATTTCGCAGATACGCAGTATTTT.

This clonotype counts as medium-sized (0.01 to 0.1%). The J gene is TRBJ2-7, the V gene TRBV7-2; no clear D gene. The ends were cut back, 1 base at V and 1 base at J, with 20 bases in the middle. The CDR3 consists of 18 residues. The germline gives CDR1 SGHTA, CDR2 FQGNSA. This CDR3 reads CASSLVISWQVVSYEQYF. The CDR3 nucleotides read TGTGCCAGCAGCTTAGTTATTTCTTGGCAGGTCGTATCCTACGAGCAGTACTTC. The whole variable domain, remainder taken from reference TRBV7-2 and TRBJ2-7, is GAGVSQSPSNKVTEKGKDVELRCDPISGHTALYWYRQSLGQGLEFLIYFQGNSAPDKSGLPSDRFSAERTGGSVSTLTIQRTQQEDSAVYLCASSLVISWQVVSYEQYFGPGTRLTVT.

The chain joins TRBV5-1 to TRBJ1-4; D may be TRBD1 (6 bases). Germline V gene sequence: CDR1 SGHRS, CDR2 YFSETQ. The V end was cut by 2 bases, the J end by 7 bases, with 21 bases between. The CDR3 runs 17 residues. The CDR3 sequence: CASSFGGGRGRVEKLFF. In DNA, the CDR3 is TGCGCCAGCAGCTTCGGTGGGGGGCGAGGACGAGTTGAAAAACTGTTTTTT.

This clonotype is categorized as large (0.1 to 1%). The chain carries TRBV28 and TRBJ1-4; TRBD1 aligns across 7 bases. CDR3 length: 15 residues. Germline assignment: CDR1 MDHEN and CDR2 SYDVKM. Unmatched junction bases numbered 2, after V lost 0 bases and J lost 4 bases. CDR3 bases: TGTGCCAGCAGTTTATGGGGGGACAGTAATGAAAAACTGTTTTTT. Its translation: CASSLWGDSNEKLFF.

This clonotype turned up a few times. The V call is TRBV6-1, the J call TRBJ2-3, with TRBD2 matching 9 bases. The trim removed 5 bases at V and 0 bases at J, leaving 6 bases unmatched. This CDR3 contains 16 residues. The germline gives CDR1 MNHNS, CDR2 SASEGT. The CDR3 bases are TGTGCCAGCAGTTTACGGACTAGCGTTAGCACAGATACGCAGTATTTT. It translates to CASSLRTSVSTDTQYF.

The chain carries TRBV3-1 and TRBJ1-5; 7 bases are shared with TRBD1. Germline assignment: CDR1 LGHDT and CDR2 YNNKEL (reference sequence). V shed 6 bases and J 2 bases; nucleotides not matched to a gene: 4. The CDR3 spans 14 residues. CDR3 nucleotide sequence: TGTGCCAGCAGTCACAGGGGTGGCAATCAGCCCCAGCATTTT. The encoded protein is CASSHRGGNQPQHF.

In its sample, this clonotype is medium-sized. V and J are TRBV27 and TRBJ2-3; D is uncertain. CDR3 length: 11 residues. In germline, CDR1 is MNHEY, CDR2 SMNVEV (reference sequence). Trimming removed 7 bases from V and 6 bases from J, with 8 bases in between. Written as DNA, the CDR3 is TGTGCCAGCACACGTAAGGATACGCAGTATTTT. It is translated as CASTRKDTQYF.

This clonotype was counted between two and nine times. This rearrangement joins TRBV4-1 to TRBJ1-5; the D gene is possibly TRBD1 (6 bases). Germline V gives CDR1 MGHRA, CDR2 YSYEKL. The CDR3 spans 15 residues. Trimming removed 0 bases at V and 2 bases at J, with 8 bases between. The CDR3 sequence: CASSQEAGGNQPQHF. CDR3 coding DNA: TGCGCCAGCAGCCAAGAAGCAGGGGGCAATCAGCCCCAGCATTTT.

In its sample, this clonotype ranks as medium-sized (0.01 to 0.1%). The chain combines TRBV20-1 with TRBJ1-2, with TRBD1 as a possible D gene (5 bases). Trimming pared 5 bases from V and 2 bases from J, leaving 15 bases between. Looked up from germline, CDR1 is DFQATT and CDR2 is SNEGSKA (reference sequence). The CDR3 is 14 amino acids. The CDR3 region has the DNA TGCAGTGCTGCCCGGTGGGGACTAAACTATGGCTACACCTTC. This sequence encodes CSAARWGLNYGYTF.

By share of the sample, this clonotype is medium-sized. Here the CDR3 reads CAWSRGGAGELFF. DNA of the CDR3: TGTGCCTGGAGCCGGGGGGGGGCCGGGGAGCTGTTTTTT. The chain joins TRBV30 to TRBJ2-2, with 8 positions matching TRBD2. Germline V gives CDR1 GTSNPN, CDR2 SVGIG (reference sequence). CDR3 length: 13 amino acids. V shed 3 bases and J 6 bases; nucleotides not matched to a gene: 3.

In this sample, this clonotype turned up a few times. The junction departs from the called germline gene at one end, perhaps through a read error. The CDR3 loop is CASSEAGGGVF. Here the CDR3 DNA reads TGTGCCAGCAGTGAAGCTGGGGGGGGGGTCTTC. The rearrangement links TRBV2 to TRBJ2-1; 7 nucleotides agree with TRBD2. Per germline, CDR1 SNHLY and CDR2 FYNNEI. This CDR3 region has 11 residues. Complete variable domain (other parts from reference TRBV2 and TRBJ2-1): EPEVTQTPSHQVTQMGQEVILRCVPISNHLYFYWYRQILGQKVEFLVSFYNNEISEKSEIFDDQFSVERPDGSNFTLKIRSTKLEDSAMYFCASSEAGGGVFGPGTRLTVL.

In its sample, this clonotype is medium-sized. J is TRBJ2-7 and V is TRBV20-1, with 7 bases lining up with TRBD2. The CDR3 covers 14 residues. Per germline, CDR1 DFQATT and CDR2 SNEGSKA (reference sequence). V was clipped by 2 bases and J by 6 bases; unmatched bases: 10. CDR3 in DNA: TGCAGTGCTAGATCCCCGCACTGGACTAGCGAGCAGTACTTC. Translating gives CSARSPHWTSEQYF.

By proportion, this clonotype is medium-sized. The chain links TRBV5-5 to TRBJ1-6; D is unresolved. CDR1 and CDR2 (germline): SGHKS, YYEKEE (reference sequence). The CDR3 is made up of 16 amino acids. V lost 0 bases, J lost 0 bases, and 7 bases lay in between. The CDR3 region has the DNA TGTGCCAGCAGCTTGGACTGGAGCTCCTATAATTCACCCCTCCACTTT. Translating it yields CASSLDWSSYNSPLHF.

By its share, this clonotype is medium-sized. The chain recombines TRBV6-1 with TRBJ2-5; a weak D match, TRBD1 (7 bases). Trimming cost V 7 bases and J 0 bases, with 12 bases left between them. Germline V CDR1 and CDR2: MNHNS, SASEGT. This CDR3 spans 14 amino acids. This CDR3 is CASTPGGNQETQYF. The CDR3, as DNA: TGTGCCAGCACCCCAGGGGGGAACCAAGAGACCCAGTACTTC.

Sample share makes this clonotype medium-sized (0.01 to 0.1%). The chain is built from TRBV28 and TRBJ2-7; 9 bases align to TRBD1. The CDR3 has 14 amino acids. The trim removed 5 bases at V and 4 bases at J, leaving 6 bases unmatched. The germline V gene has CDR1 MDHEN and CDR2 SYDVKM. The CDR3 sequence is CASSKTGGEYEQYF. In DNA form, the CDR3 reads TGTGCCAGCAGTAAGACAGGGGGTGAATACGAGCAGTACTTC.

In this sample, this clonotype is large. The rearrangement uses TRBV7-9 and TRBJ1-2; D not resolved. The CDR3 spans 13 residues. Looked up from germline, CDR1 is SEHNR and CDR2 is FQNEAQ (reference sequence). V lost 0 bases to trimming and J lost 8 bases, with 10 bases between them. The CDR3 sequence is CASSLADVLGYTF. Written as DNA, the CDR3 is TGTGCCAGCAGCTTAGCAGACGTTTTGGGCTACACCTTC.

By sample fraction, this clonotype is medium-sized. V and J are TRBV20-1 and TRBJ2-3, with D unclear. The V gene's germline CDR1 is DFQATT and CDR2 SNEGSKA (reference sequence). Deletions cut 2 bases from V and 2 bases from J, with 8 bases between. This CDR3 spans 13 amino acids. CDR3 region: CSARQSYTDTQYF. DNA of the CDR3: TGCAGTGCTAGACAGTCCTACACAGATACGCAGTATTTT.

This clonotype appeared a few times. V is TRBV27 and J is TRBJ1-6, with 10 bases that match TRBD1. The CDR3 is 13 residues long. Trimming at V came to 8 bases and at J to 8 bases, leaving 3 bases not matched to a gene. Germline CDR1 and CDR2: MNHEY and SMNVEV (reference sequence). As DNA, the CDR3 is TGTGCCAGCGGGGACAGGGGCTATTCACCCCTCCACTTT. Its translation is CASGDRGYSPLHF.

This clonotype is large by share. This chain connects TRBV6-6 to TRBJ1-3; TRBD1 agrees at 9 bases. The CDR3 is 15 residues long. In germline, CDR1 is MNHNY, CDR2 SVGAGI (reference sequence). V shed 6 bases and J 1 base; nucleotides not matched to a gene: 4. The CDR3 sequence is CASRGQGLSGNTIYF. Here the CDR3 DNA reads TGTGCCAGCAGAGGACAGGGGTTGTCTGGAAACACCATATATTTT.

This clonotype is medium-sized by share. J is TRBJ1-1 and V is TRBV6-5; D is ambiguous. Looked up from germline, CDR1 is MNHEY and CDR2 is SVGAGI. The CDR3 covers 14 residues. Between the trimmed V and J ends, which lost 1 base and 0 bases, there was a span of 6 bases. The CDR3 sequence: CASSYLAVNTEAFF. CDR3 DNA sequence: TGTGCCAGCAGTTACTTGGCCGTGAACACTGAAGCTTTCTTT.